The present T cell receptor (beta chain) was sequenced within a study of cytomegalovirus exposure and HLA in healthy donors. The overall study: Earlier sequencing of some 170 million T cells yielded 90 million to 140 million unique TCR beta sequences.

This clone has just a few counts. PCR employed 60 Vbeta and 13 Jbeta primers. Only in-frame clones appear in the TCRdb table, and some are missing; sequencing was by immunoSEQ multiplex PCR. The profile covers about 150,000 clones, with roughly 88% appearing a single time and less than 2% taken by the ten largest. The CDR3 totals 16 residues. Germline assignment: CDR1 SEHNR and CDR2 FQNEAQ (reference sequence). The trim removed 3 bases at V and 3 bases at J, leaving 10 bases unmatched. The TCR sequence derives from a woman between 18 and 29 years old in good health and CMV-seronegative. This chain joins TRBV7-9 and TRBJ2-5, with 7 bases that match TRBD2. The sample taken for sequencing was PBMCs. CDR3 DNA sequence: TGTGCCAGCAGCTTTACGACCGGGACTAAAAAAGAGACCCAGTACTTC. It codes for CASSFTTGTKKETQYF.